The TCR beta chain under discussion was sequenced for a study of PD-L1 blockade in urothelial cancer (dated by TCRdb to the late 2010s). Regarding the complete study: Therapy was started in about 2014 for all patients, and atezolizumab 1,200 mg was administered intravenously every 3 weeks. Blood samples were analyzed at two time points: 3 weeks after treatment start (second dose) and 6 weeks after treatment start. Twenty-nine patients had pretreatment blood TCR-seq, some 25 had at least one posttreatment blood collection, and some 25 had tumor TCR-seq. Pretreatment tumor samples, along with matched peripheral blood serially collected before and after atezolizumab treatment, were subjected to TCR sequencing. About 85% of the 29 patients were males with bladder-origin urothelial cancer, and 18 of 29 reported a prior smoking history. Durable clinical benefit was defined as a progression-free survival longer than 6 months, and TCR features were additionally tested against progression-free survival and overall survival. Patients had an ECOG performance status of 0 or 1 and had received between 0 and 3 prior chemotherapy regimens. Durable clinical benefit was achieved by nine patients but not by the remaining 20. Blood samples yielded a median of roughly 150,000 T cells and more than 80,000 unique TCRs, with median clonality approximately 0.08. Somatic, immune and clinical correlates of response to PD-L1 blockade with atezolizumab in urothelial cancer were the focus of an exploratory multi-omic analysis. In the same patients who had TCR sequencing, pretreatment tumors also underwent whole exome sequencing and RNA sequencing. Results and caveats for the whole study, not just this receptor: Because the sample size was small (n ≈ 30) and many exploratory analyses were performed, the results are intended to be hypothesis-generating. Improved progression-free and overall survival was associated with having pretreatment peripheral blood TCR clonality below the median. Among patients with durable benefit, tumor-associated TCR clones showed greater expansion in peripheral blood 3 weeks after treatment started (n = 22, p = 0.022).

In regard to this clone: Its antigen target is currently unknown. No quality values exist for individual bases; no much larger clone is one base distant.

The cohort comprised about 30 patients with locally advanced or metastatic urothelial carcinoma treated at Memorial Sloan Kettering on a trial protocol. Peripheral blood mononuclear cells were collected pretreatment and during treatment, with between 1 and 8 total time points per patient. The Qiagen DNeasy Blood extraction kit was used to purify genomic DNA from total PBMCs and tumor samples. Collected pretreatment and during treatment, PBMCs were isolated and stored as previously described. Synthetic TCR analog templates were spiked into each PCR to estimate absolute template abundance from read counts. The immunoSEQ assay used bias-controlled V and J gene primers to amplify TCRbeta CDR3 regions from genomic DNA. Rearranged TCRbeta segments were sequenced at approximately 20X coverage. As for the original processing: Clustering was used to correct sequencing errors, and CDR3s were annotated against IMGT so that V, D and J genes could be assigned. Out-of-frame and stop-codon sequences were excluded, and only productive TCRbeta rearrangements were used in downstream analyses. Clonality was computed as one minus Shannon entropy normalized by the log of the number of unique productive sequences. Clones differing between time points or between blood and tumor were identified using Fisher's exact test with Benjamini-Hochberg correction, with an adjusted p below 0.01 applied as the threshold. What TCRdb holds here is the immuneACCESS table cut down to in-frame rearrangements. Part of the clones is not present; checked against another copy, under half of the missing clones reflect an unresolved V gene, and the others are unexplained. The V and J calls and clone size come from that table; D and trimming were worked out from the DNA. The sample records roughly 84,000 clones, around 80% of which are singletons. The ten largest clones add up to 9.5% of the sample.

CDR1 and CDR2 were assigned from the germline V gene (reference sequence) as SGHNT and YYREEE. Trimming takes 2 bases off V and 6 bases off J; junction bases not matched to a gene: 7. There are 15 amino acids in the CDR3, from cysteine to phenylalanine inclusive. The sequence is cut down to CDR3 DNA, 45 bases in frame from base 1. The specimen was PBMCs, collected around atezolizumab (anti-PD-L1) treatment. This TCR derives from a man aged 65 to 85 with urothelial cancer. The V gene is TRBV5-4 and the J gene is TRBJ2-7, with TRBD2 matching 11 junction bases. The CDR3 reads CASSLTTSGRTEQYF. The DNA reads TGTGCCAGCAGCTTAACTACTAGCGGGAGAACCGAGCAGTACTTC.